This T cell receptor beta chain derives from a study of blood T cell repertoires in COVID-19. Trimming shortened V by 4 bases and J by 9 bases, and 13 bases separated the two germline ends. CDR3 length: 12 amino acids. Germline CDR1 is SGHDT and CDR2 is YYEEEE. This clone was detected only a few times. The method was immunoSEQ multiplex PCR; TCRdb's version includes in-frame clones alone and lacks a portion of them. The sample has a few hundred thousand clones; roughly four fifths are singletons. Ages ranged from about 18 to 90 years, with residence in around 24 US areas. This rearrangement joins TRBV5-6 to TRBJ2-5; TRBD2 is a possible D gene (6 bases). Source material: PBMCs or T cells enriched from blood (not recorded which). This receptor was identified in a woman aged 45-65 years who had recovered from COVID-19. The CDR3 nucleotides are TGTGCCAGCAGCCTAGCACCGGGGGCCCAGTACTTC. Its translation: CASSLAPGAQYF. The variable domain in full, with the rest retrieved from reference TRBV5-6 and TRBJ2-5, is DAGVTQSPTHLIKTRGQQVTLRCSPKSGHDTVSWYQQALGQGPQFIFQYYEEEERQRGNFPDRFSGHQFPNYSSELNVNALLLGDSALYLCASSLAPGAQYFGPGTRLLVL.